The present T cell receptor (beta chain) was sequenced within a study of T cells in localized non-small cell lung cancer. Concerning this clone itself: The antigen remains undetermined.

Profiling relied on immunoSEQ multiplex PCR, and the TCRdb table lists in-frame clones only, not all of them. The table records around 4,800 clones, 30% to 40% of them present only once. Looked up from germline, CDR1 is LNHDA and CDR2 is SQIVND (reference sequence). The length of the CDR3 is 14 residues. Trimming removed 1 base from V and 3 bases from J, with 10 bases in between. Study-level points and caveats: Longer overall survival associated with higher blood T cell density; shorter survival with higher adjacent-lung clonality. Of the tissues analyzed, uninvolved adjacent lung showed maximal T cell clonality, greater than tumor. Turning up in adjacent lung were a median approximately 50 of the top 100 tumor clones. Because researchers sequenced only one region of the tumor, heterogeneity is still possible.

This sample comprised lung tumor tissue, obtained before any cancer treatment. This TCR was recovered from a female donor over 55 with stage I lung adenocarcinoma. This chain joins TRBV19 and TRBJ2-7; D remains ambiguous. This CDR3 reads CASSIAVGSYEQYF. The CDR3 DNA reads TGTGCCAGTAGTATAGCTGTCGGAAGCTACGAGCAGTACTTC.